The 26 T cell receptor beta chains reported below all come from one sample, sequenced in a study of blood T cell repertoires in COVID-19. Data came from immunoSEQ multiplex PCR; TCRdb stores just in-frame clones and leaves some out. This sample carries just over 80,000 clones, around 86% of them seen once, and the ten largest clones take 44%. Material for sequencing was peripheral blood. All receptors come from a man older than 75 with acute or convalescent COVID-19.

The chain links TRBV25-1 to TRBJ2-7, with TRBD1 matching over 8 bases. There are 14 residues in the CDR3. Germline V CDR1 and CDR2: MGHDK, SYGVNS. J lost 2 bases, V lost 4 bases, and 4 bases had no gene match. Written as DNA, the CDR3 is TGTGCCAGCAGTGGGGACAGGAAACCCTACGAGCAGTACTTC. This sequence encodes CASSGDRKPYEQYF.

J is TRBJ2-3 and V is TRBV9; D not resolved. With 0 bases removed from V and 3 bases from J, the gap between germline ends came to 5 bases. The CDR3 sequence is 13 residues long. In germline, CDR1 is SGDLS, CDR2 YYNGEE. In DNA form, the CDR3 reads TGTGCCAGCAGCGTAGTGTCAACAGATACGCAGTATTTT. It translates to CASSVVSTDTQYF.

This clone was found many times. The chain uses TRBV28 and TRBJ2-7, with 9 bases aligning to TRBD1. V was clipped by 6 bases and J by 5 bases; unmatched bases: 14. This CDR3 has 16 residues. Germline V gives CDR1 MDHEN, CDR2 SYDVKM. The CDR3, as DNA: TGTGCCAGCAGCCAACCCCGGGACAGGGCAAGGCACGAGCAGTACTTC. Residues: CASSQPRDRARHEQYF.

Only a few counts were recorded for this clone. The chain carries TRBV18 and TRBJ1-2; 8 nucleotides match TRBD1. The germline gives CDR1 KGHSH, CDR2 LQKENI. With V trimmed by 4 bases and J by 3 bases, 7 bases remained unmatched. This CDR3 region has 15 residues. CDR3 protein: CASSRQGKRDYGYTF. For the CDR3, the DNA is TGTGCCAGCTCACGACAGGGGAAAAGAGACTATGGCTACACCTTC.

V gene TRBV27 combines with J gene TRBJ1-4; perhaps TRBD1 as D (6 bases). This CDR3 region has 16 residues. Trimming removed 5 bases from V and 8 bases from J, with 21 bases in between. The germline gives CDR1 MNHEY, CDR2 SMNVEV (reference sequence). In DNA, the CDR3 is TGTGCCAGCAGTCTCCGGGCGATTAGGGGGAACGAAAAACTGTTTTTT. Encoded protein: CASSLRAIRGNEKLFF.

The V gene is TRBV6-5, the J gene TRBJ2-5; 11 nucleotides agree with TRBD2. J was trimmed by 2 bases and V by 6 bases; bases with no gene match: 5. The CDR3 is made up of 15 amino acids. The V gene's germline CDR1 is MNHEY and CDR2 SVGAGI. DNA for the CDR3: TGTGCCAGCAGCTTACTAGCGGGGGTACAAGAGACCCAGTACTTC. This codes for CASSLLAGVQETQYF.

V is TRBV7-9 and J is TRBJ1-6, with TRBD1 as a possible D gene (5 bases). The germline V gene has CDR1 SEHNR and CDR2 FQNEAQ (reference sequence). Deletions cut 0 bases from V and 13 bases from J, with 13 bases between. The CDR3 totals 14 residues. The CDR3 sequence is CASSLAPDTGPLHF. DNA of the CDR3: TGTGCCAGCAGCTTAGCCCCCGACACAGGCCCCCTCCACTTT.

The chain joins TRBV5-1 to TRBJ2-2, with D perhaps matching TRBD1 (6 bases). Germline loops: CDR1 SGHRS, CDR2 YFSETQ. The CDR3 loop spans 16 amino acids. Between the trimmed V and J ends, which lost 4 bases and 0 bases, there was a span of 13 bases. The CDR3 region is CASSVTGNPNTGELFF. The CDR3 DNA is TGCGCCAGCAGCGTAACAGGGAATCCGAACACCGGGGAGCTGTTTTTT.

V is TRBV19 and J is TRBJ1-4, with 7 bases that match TRBD1. The J segment lost 8 bases and the V segment lost 4 bases, leaving 13 bases of the junction unmatched. Germline CDR1 is LNHDA and CDR2 is SQIVND (reference sequence). This CDR3 comprises 16 residues. This CDR3 is CASSRGTAAEGEKLFF. The CDR3, as DNA: TGTGCCAGTAGTAGAGGGACAGCCGCGGAAGGGGAAAAACTGTTTTTT.

The chain uses TRBV25-1 and TRBJ2-2; TRBD2 aligns across 9 bases. Per the germline V gene, CDR1 is MGHDK and CDR2 is SYGVNS. The ends lost 3 bases at V and 5 bases at J; junction bases unmatched: 1. The CDR3 spans 14 residues. The CDR3 region has the DNA TGTGCCAGCAGTGATAGCGGGAGAACCGGGGAGCTGTTTTTT. Its protein product is CASSDSGRTGELFF.

The V call is TRBV13, the J call TRBJ1-2; 10 bases map to TRBD1. CDR3 length equals 15 residues. Looked up from germline, CDR1 is PRHDT and CDR2 is FYEKMQ (reference sequence). V was pared by 4 bases and J by 2 bases, with 4 bases of the junction left unmatched. CDR3 region: CASSWGQGLNYGYTF. Here the CDR3 DNA reads TGTGCCAGCAGCTGGGGACAGGGGTTGAACTATGGCTACACCTTC.

A few counts support this clone. The V and J genes are TRBV30 and TRBJ1-1, with no clear D. CDR3 size: 13 residues. The germline V gene has CDR1 GTSNPN and CDR2 SVGIG (reference sequence). With 1 base removed from V and 2 bases from J, the gap between germline ends came to 8 bases. The CDR3 region is CAWSGQANTEAFF. CDR3 bases: TGTGCCTGGAGTGGGCAGGCAAACACTGAAGCTTTCTTT.

The gene calls are TRBV6-1 and TRBJ1-4; 8 nucleotides match TRBD1. This CDR3 has 15 residues. V was clipped by 2 bases and J by 7 bases; unmatched bases: 6. CDR1 is MNHNS, CDR2 SASEGT, per germline. CDR3 sequence reads: CASSERTGRSEKLFF. As DNA, the CDR3 is TGTGCCAGCAGTGAAAGGACAGGGAGGAGTGAAAAACTGTTTTTT.

This chain joins TRBV29-1 and TRBJ2-3; 7 bases are shared with TRBD2. Germline V CDR1 and CDR2: SQVTM, ANQGSEA. V lost 4 bases to trimming and J lost 5 bases; unmatched junction nucleotides: 9. The CDR3 has 14 residues. CDR3 DNA: TGCAGCGTTGTAGCTAGCGGCATGGGAGATACGCAGTATTTT. This encodes CSVVASGMGDTQYF.

This chain connects TRBV4-1 to TRBJ2-6, with D possibly being TRBD2 (6 bases). Trimming removed 2 bases at V and 4 bases at J, with 18 bases between. Germline loops: CDR1 MGHRA, CDR2 YSYEKL. The CDR3 length is 18 residues. The CDR3 coding sequence is TGCGCCAGCAGCCAACCTGGGACTTTCAGGCGCGGGGCCAACGTCCTGACTTTC. Its translation: CASSQPGTFRRGANVLTF.

V gene TRBV30 combines with J gene TRBJ2-7; D is possibly TRBD1 (6 bases). This CDR3 contains 12 residues. V gave up 2 bases and J gave up 3 bases, with 8 bases separating them. Germline loops: CDR1 GTSNPN, CDR2 SVGIG (reference sequence). The CDR3 region has the DNA TGTGCCTGGAGTACACAGGGCTACGAGCAGTACTTC. This codes for CAWSTQGYEQYF.

V gene TRBV3-1 (or the pseudogene TRBV3-2) combines with J gene TRBJ2-7; D unresolved. Trimming removed 4 bases at V and 6 bases at J, with 13 bases between. The CDR3 is made up of 13 amino acids. The V gene's germline CDR1 is LGHDT and CDR2 YNNKEL (reference sequence). In DNA form, the CDR3 reads TGTGCCAGCAGCCTCGCAAGCACCGGCGAGCAGTACTTC. The encoded protein is CASSLASTGEQYF.

This chain links TRBV19 with TRBJ2-1; 7 bases line up with TRBD2. Germline CDR1 and CDR2: LNHDA and SQIVND (reference sequence). The trim removed 4 bases at V and 9 bases at J, leaving 12 bases unmatched. This CDR3 contains 15 residues. As DNA, the CDR3 is TGTGCCAGTAGTAATTTTGAACTAGCGTCGGGTGAGCAGTTCTTC. Translating gives CASSNFELASGEQFF.

The chain employs TRBV7-9 and TRBJ1-3, with D perhaps matching TRBD1 (5 bases). CDR1 and CDR2 from the germline V gene are SEHNR and FQNEAQ (reference sequence). The CDR3 loop spans 14 amino acids. V dropped 2 bases and J dropped 8 bases, with 13 bases sitting between them. The chain's CDR3 is CASSLQGSADTIYF. DNA of the CDR3: TGTGCCAGCAGCTTACAGGGATCGGCGGACACCATATATTTT.

CDR3 loop: CASSLGSGGKDQPQHF. As DNA, the CDR3 is TGTGCCAGCAGCTTAGGGTCAGGGGGGAAAGATCAGCCCCAGCATTTT. The chain joins TRBV7-9 to TRBJ1-5, with 7 bases that match TRBD1. V was pared by 1 base and J by 5 bases, with 8 bases of the junction left unmatched. The V gene's germline CDR1 is SEHNR and CDR2 FQNEAQ (reference sequence). The CDR3 contains 16 residues. The full variable domain, completed using reference TRBV7-9 and TRBJ1-5, is DTGVSQNPRHKITKRGQNVTFRCDPISEHNRLYWYRQTLGQGPEFLTYFQNEAQLEKSRLLSDRFSAERPKGSFSTLEIQRTEQGDSAMYLCASSLGSGGKDQPQHFGDGTRLSIL.

This clone was detected once. The V call is TRBV5-1, the J call TRBJ2-2; the D is unclear. The length of the CDR3 is 16 residues. Germline CDR1 SGHRS, CDR2 YFSETQ. V was pared by 2 bases and J by 1 base, with 12 bases between. In DNA form, the CDR3 reads TGCGCCAGCAGCTTCCGCGAGACATTGAACACCGGGGAGCTGTTTTTT. As protein: CASSFRETLNTGELFF.

The sample holds a few counts of this clone. The rearrangement links TRBV7-9 to TRBJ1-4; D is possibly TRBD1 (6 bases). CDR3 length: 14 residues. V was clipped by 1 base and J by 13 bases, with 16 bases between them. CDR1 is SEHNR, CDR2 FQNEAQ, per germline (reference sequence). CDR3 nucleotide sequence: TGTGCCAGCAGCTTAGGCGTGGACAGCCTGAGACTGTTTTTT. Translating gives CASSLGVDSLRLFF. Using reference TRBV7-9 and TRBJ1-4 for the parts outside the CDR3, the full variable domain is DTGVSQNPRHKITKRGQNVTFRCDPISEHNRLYWYRQTLGQGPEFLTYFQNEAQLEKSRLLSDRFSAERPKGSFSTLEIQRTEQGDSAMYLCASSLGVDSLRLFFGSGTQLSVL.

This chain uses TRBV28 with TRBJ2-4, with 7 bases fitting TRBD2. The junction had 7 bases not matched to a gene; V was cut back by 2 bases and J by 3 bases. Germline CDR1 MDHEN, CDR2 SYDVKM. CDR3 length equals 16 residues. CDR3 in amino acids: CASSLGGTGGKNIQYF. DNA of the CDR3: TGTGCCAGCAGTTTAGGAGGGACGGGGGGCAAAAACATTCAGTACTTC. The variable domain in full, completed from reference TRBV28 and TRBJ2-4, reads DVKVTQSSRYLVKRTGEKVFLECVQDMDHENMFWYRQDPGLGLRLIYFSYDVKMKEKGDIPEGYSVSREKKERFSLILESASTNQTSMYLCASSLGGTGGKNIQYFGAGTRLSVL.

The genes are TRBV5-4 and TRBJ2-2, with TRBD1 matching 7 bases. The CDR3 totals 16 residues. Looked up from germline, CDR1 is SGHNT and CDR2 is YYREEE (reference sequence). The V and J ends lost 3 bases and 2 bases, in that order; junction bases with no gene match: 7. As DNA, the CDR3 is TGTGCCAGCAGCTCAAAGGACAGGTCAAACACCGGGGAGCTGTTTTTT. It translates to CASSSKDRSNTGELFF.

The rearrangement joins TRBV19 to TRBJ1-4; 8 bases line up with TRBD1. The CDR3 totals 13 residues. Germline V gene lookup returns CDR1 LNHDA and CDR2 SQIVND (reference sequence). J lost 8 bases, V lost 9 bases, and 8 bases had no gene match. The CDR3 coding sequence is TGTGCCAGCGCCGGGACAGGAAGGGAAAAACTGTTTTTT. It specifies CASAGTGREKLFF.

The rearrangement links TRBV28 to TRBJ2-1; 8 bases match TRBD2. The CDR3 consists of 16 residues. CDR1 is MDHEN and CDR2 is SYDVKM in the germline V gene. V was clipped by 2 bases and J by 1 base; unmatched bases: 4. CDR3 coding DNA: TGTGCCAGCAGTTTACCGGGAGGGGAGTCCTACAATGAGCAGTTCTTC. Translating gives CASSLPGGESYNEQFF. Looking up the rest from reference TRBV28 and TRBJ2-1 gives the full variable domain: DVKVTQSSRYLVKRTGEKVFLECVQDMDHENMFWYRQDPGLGLRLIYFSYDVKMKEKGDIPEGYSVSREKKERFSLILESASTNQTSMYLCASSLPGGESYNEQFFGPGTRLTVL.